Listed here are 21 T cell receptor beta chains from one sample, sequenced in a study of T-cell memory formation after mild COVID-19. TCRdb analysed the 5' RACE reads with MiXCR anew, one entry per CDR3 protein. The profile covers 450,000 to 650,000 distinct CDR3 sequences, with roughly 21% appearing a single time and approximately 12% taken by the ten largest. The source material was PBMCs or a T cell subset sorted from them (not recorded which). These receptors were taken from an adult woman who had mild COVID-19 (a few samples of this study predate the infection). Cell type and time point are not known.

The chain is built from TRBV7-9 and TRBJ1-3; D is undetermined. The CDR3 contains 16 residues. The germline V gene encodes CDR1 SEHNR and CDR2 FQNEAQ (reference sequence). V lost 8 bases and J 0 bases, leaving 17 bases between the germline ends. The CDR3 DNA reads TGTGCCAGCCCCTCTGAGACGGTTTACTCTGGAAACACCATATATTTT. It translates to CASPSETVYSGNTIYF.

The sample holds one count of this clonotype. The chain is built from TRBV5-6 and TRBJ2-3; a possible D gene is TRBD2 (6 bases). V was shortened by 1 base and J by 7 bases, with 7 bases between the two germline ends. The CDR3 extends over 12 amino acids. CDR1 and CDR2 (germline): SGHDT, YYEEEE. The DNA for the CDR3 is TGTGCCAGCAGCTTGCGGGACTATACGCAGTATTTT. It translates to CASSLRDYTQYF.

This clonotype was observed a few times. The chain recombines TRBV4-1 with TRBJ1-2, with D unresolved. Germline CDR1 reads MGHRA; CDR2 reads YSYEKL. V gave up 2 bases and J gave up 8 bases, with 15 bases separating them. CDR3 size: 14 residues. This chain's CDR3 is CASSQPREPLGYTF. The CDR3 bases are TGCGCCAGCAGCCAACCCCGGGAGCCGTTGGGCTACACCTTC.

This clonotype was detected a few times. The chain couples TRBV10-3 to TRBJ1-3; D is uncertain. From germline, CDR1 is ENHRY and CDR2 SYGVKD. This CDR3 has 16 amino acids. Trimming took 3 bases from V and 0 from J, leaving 12 bases between them. CDR3 region: CAISDGGFGSGNTIYF. In nucleotides, the CDR3 is TGTGCCATCAGTGACGGAGGGTTCGGCTCTGGAAACACCATATATTTT.

A few counts support this clonotype. The chain carries TRBV7-8 and TRBJ2-1; 7 nucleotides match TRBD2. J gave up 10 bases and V 1 base, and 13 bases lay outside the gene matches. The germline V gene has CDR1 SGHVS and CDR2 FQNEAQ. The CDR3 has 16 residues. CDR3 residues: CASSLGLREWIMEQFF. The CDR3 region has the DNA TGTGCCAGCAGCTTAGGGTTGCGGGAGTGGATCATGGAGCAGTTCTTC.

The chain links TRBV7-9 to TRBJ1-1; 8 positions match TRBD1. The germline gives CDR1 SEHNR, CDR2 FQNEAQ (reference sequence). Trimming at V came to 2 bases and at J to 4 bases, leaving 9 bases not matched to a gene. The CDR3 is made up of 16 amino acids. As DNA, the CDR3 is TGTGCCAGCAGCTTAAGGACAGGGCGACGAAGCACTGAAGCTTTCTTT. This sequence encodes CASSLRTGRRSTEAFF.

This clonotype has a handful of counts. The V gene is TRBV27, the J gene TRBJ1-2, with TRBD1 as a possible D gene (6 bases). The germline gives CDR1 MNHEY, CDR2 SMNVEV (reference sequence). The CDR3 has 14 amino acids. Trimming pared 5 bases from V and 5 bases from J, leaving 15 bases between. CDR3 sequence reads: CASSPQGSAYGYTF. The CDR3 DNA sequence: TGTGCCAGCAGTCCTCAGGGGTCGGCATATGGCTACACCTTC.

Only a few counts were recorded for this clonotype. This rearrangement joins TRBV4-2 to TRBJ2-3; 15 nucleotides agree with TRBD2. There are 19 residues in the CDR3. Germline V gene lookup returns CDR1 LGHNA and CDR2 YNFKEQ. V dropped 3 bases and J dropped 0; count of bases not matched to a gene: 7. In DNA, the CDR3 is TGTGCCAGCAGCCACTATGGGACTAGCGGGGGGATTAGCACAGATACGCAGTATTTT. Protein product: CASSHYGTSGGISTDTQYF.

The rearrangement joins TRBV20-1 to TRBJ1-1, with D maybe TRBD1 (6 bases). Germline V CDR1 and CDR2: DFQATT, SNEGSKA (reference sequence). V lost 0 bases and J lost 4, with 9 bases in between. The CDR3 contains 13 residues. CDR3 amino acids: CSARDWGATEAFF. CDR3 nucleotide sequence: TGCAGTGCTAGAGATTGGGGGGCCACTGAAGCTTTCTTT.

Ten or more counts support this clonotype. The chain carries TRBV12-3 or TRBV12-4 and TRBJ1-5; D is perhaps TRBD1 (6 bases). The CDR3 loop spans 15 amino acids. The V and J ends lost 3 bases and 4 bases respectively, with 13 bases between them. The CDR3 protein is CASSFRGTQNQPQHF. The CDR3 DNA is TGTGCCAGCAGTTTTAGGGGGACACAGAATCAGCCCCAGCATTTT.

The rearrangement joins TRBV25-1 to TRBJ2-7; possible D gene TRBD1, 5 bases. CDR1 MGHDK and CDR2 SYGVNS come from the germline V gene. The CDR3 sequence is 13 residues long. Deletions cut 1 base from V and 4 bases from J, with 8 bases between. CDR3 in amino acids: CASSEWGTYEQYF. CDR3 DNA sequence: TGTGCCAGCAGTGAATGGGGCACTTACGAGCAGTACTTC.

This clonotype was counted a few times. The chain joins TRBV7-3 to TRBJ2-2; no firm D call. Germline V gene data show CDR1 as SGHTA and CDR2 as FQGTGA. The CDR3 runs 15 residues. Trimming removed 5 bases at V and 2 bases at J, with 12 bases between. The CDR3 is CASSPSLPNTGELFF. The CDR3 DNA sequence: TGTGCCAGCAGCCCCAGTCTCCCCAACACCGGGGAGCTGTTTTTT.

CDR3 sequence (DNA): TGTGCCAGTAGTGCACAGGGGGCGCATGAGCAGTACTTC. It encodes CASSAQGAHEQYF. This sequence joins TRBV19 and TRBJ2-7, with 9 bases aligning to TRBD1. With 5 bases clipped from V and 7 bases from J, the junction kept 6 bases outside the gene matches. CDR3 length: 13 amino acids. Germline CDR1 reads LNHDA; CDR2 reads SQIVND (reference sequence).

The chain combines TRBV20-1 with TRBJ2-5; 9 positions agree with TRBD1. Germline CDR1 DFQATT, CDR2 SNEGSKA (reference sequence). Losses at the gene ends were 3 bases for V and 5 bases for J; bases not matched to a gene: 7. This CDR3 is 14 amino acids long. The CDR3 DNA follows: TGCAGTGCTAGGCGGGACAGGGTTGGTGAGACCCAGTACTTC. Its protein product is CSARRDRVGETQYF.

This clonotype came up many times. One end of the junction is discordant with germline, which a read error may explain. The chain combines TRBV20-1 with TRBJ2-3, with D perhaps matching TRBD1 or TRBD2 (5 bases each). Germline CDR1 and CDR2: DFQATT and SNEGSKA (reference sequence). The CDR3 extends over 11 amino acids. CDR3 region: CSASYGRGLDF. The CDR3 DNA is TGCAGTGCTAGTTACGGCCGGGGCCTGGATTTT.

This clonotype has just a few counts. The chain is built from TRBV7-8 and TRBJ1-4, with D possibly matching TRBD1 (5 bases). The germline V gene encodes CDR1 SGHVS and CDR2 FQNEAQ. V was clipped by 5 bases and J by 7 bases, with 17 bases between them. This CDR3 has 15 amino acids. The CDR3 DNA reads TGTGCCAGCAGCCCCTCCGGGGGGAGGGTTGAAAAACTGTTTTTT. It translates to CASSPSGGRVEKLFF.

A few counts support this clonotype. The rearrangement uses TRBV7-2 and TRBJ1-1; 7 nucleotides match TRBD1. The CDR3 contains 15 residues. CDR1 and CDR2 from the germline V gene are SGHTA and FQGNSA. V lost 2 bases to trimming and J lost 0 bases; unmatched junction nucleotides: 3. CDR3: CASSLWTGLNTEAFF. The CDR3 DNA follows: TGTGCCAGCAGCTTATGGACAGGATTGAACACTGAAGCTTTCTTT.

Ten or more counts support this clonotype. The V call is TRBV6-5, the J call TRBJ1-6; the match to TRBD1 covers 7 bases. J gave up 7 bases and V 7 bases, and 13 bases lay outside the gene matches. Per the germline V gene, CDR1 is MNHEY and CDR2 is SVGAGI. The CDR3 covers 16 residues. CDR3 bases: TGTGCCAGCACCGTAACAGGGGCCGGGTTCAATTCACCCCTCCACTTT. Protein product: CASTVTGAGFNSPLHF.

The CDR3 spells CSILDWKTGANVLTF. CDR3 bases: TGCAGTATCCTGGACTGGAAAACTGGGGCCAACGTCCTGACTTTC. The chain combines TRBV29-1 with TRBJ2-6; possible D gene TRBD2, 5 bases. The CDR3 loop spans 15 amino acids. The germline V gene encodes CDR1 SQVTM and CDR2 ANQGSEA.

The chain recombines TRBV7-9 with TRBJ2-2, with D unresolved. CDR1 is SEHNR and CDR2 is FQNEAQ in the germline V gene (reference sequence). The CDR3 length is 12 residues. The ends were cut back, 5 bases at V and 6 bases at J, with 7 bases in the middle. The DNA for the CDR3 is TGTGCCAGCAGCGTTAGCTCCGGGGAGCTGTTTTTT. It yields the protein CASSVSSGELFF.

The chain uses TRBV6-1 and TRBJ2-1; maybe TRBD2 (5 bases). V was clipped by 4 bases and J by 4 bases, with 8 bases between them. Germline V lookup: CDR1 MNHNS, CDR2 SASEGT. The CDR3 totals 13 residues. For the CDR3, the DNA is TGTGCCAGCAGTGTAGCGACTTACAATGAGCAGTTCTTC. Translating gives CASSVATYNEQFF.